These 8 T cell receptor beta chains were sequenced from one sample in a study of OX40 agonist ivuxolimab in advanced cancers. Library creation used the immunoSEQ multiplex PCR assay. Here the immuneACCESS table is served through TCRdb, limited to in-frame sequences with V and J called. Missing clones are a known gap in these copies; in checked studies unresolved V genes cover under half, and the rest lacks a known reason. Within this sample are more than 50,000 clones, with approximately 86% of them counted one time only. The top ten constitute 3% to 4.5% of the sample. The sequencing here drew on CD4+ or CD8+ T cells sorted from blood, taken in a trial of the OX40 agonist ivuxolimab. These TCRs come from an adult with an advanced solid tumor such as melanoma, head and neck, liver or kidney cancer.

As regards this clone: One end of the junction varies from germline; a read error may be responsible. This sequence joins TRBV7-7 and TRBJ2-5, with TRBD2 matching 9 bases. Germline CDR1 reads SSHAT; CDR2 reads FNYEAQ (reference sequence). This CDR3 is built from 13 residues. The CDR3 sequence: CASSLGTSTTQYF. CDR3 DNA sequence: TGTGCTAGCAGCTTAGGGACTAGCACGACCCAGTACTTC. Full variable domain (outside the CDR3, taken from reference TRBV7-7 and TRBJ2-5): GAGVSQSPRYKVTKRGQDVTLRCDPISSHATLYWYQQALGQGPEFLTYFNYEAQPDKSGLPSDRFSAERPEGSISTLTIQRTEQRDSAMYRCASSLGTSTTQYFGPGTRLLVL.

V usage is TRBV28 and J usage is TRBJ1-6; TRBD1 aligns across 8 bases. J lost 9 bases, V lost 5 bases, and 9 bases had no gene match. There are 15 residues in the CDR3. CDR1 MDHEN and CDR2 SYDVKM come from the germline V gene. The CDR3 DNA is TGTGCCAGCAGTCCATCGACAGGGGAAGGTTCACCCCTCCACTTT. Residues: CASSPSTGEGSPLHF. The complete variable domain, with remaining parts taken from reference TRBV28 and TRBJ1-6, reads DVKVTQSSRYLVKRTGEKVFLECVQDMDHENMFWYRQDPGLGLRLIYFSYDVKMKEKGDIPEGYSVSREKKERFSLILESASTNQTSMYLCASSPSTGEGSPLHFGNGTRLTVT.

The chain is built from TRBV28 and TRBJ2-1, with D uncertain. The CDR3 covers 18 residues. Trimming removed 7 bases at V and 0 bases at J, with 22 bases between. Germline CDR1 is MDHEN and CDR2 is SYDVKM. The CDR3 region is CASIQSIFRTSSYNEQFF. CDR3 bases: TGTGCCAGCATCCAGTCCATCTTCCGCACGAGCTCCTACAATGAGCAGTTCTTC.

This sequence joins TRBV19 and TRBJ2-3; 7 bases align to TRBD1. J lost 3 bases, V lost 8 bases, and 8 bases had no gene match. The CDR3 has 14 residues. Germline V gives CDR1 LNHDA, CDR2 SQIVND (reference sequence). This CDR3 reads CASGVETGTDTQYF. In nucleotides, the CDR3 is TGTGCCAGTGGGGTCGAGACAGGGACAGATACGCAGTATTTT.

The CDR3 loop is CASSLDGSGLTGELFF. CDR3 DNA: TGCGCCAGCAGCTTGGATGGTTCGGGTCTGACCGGGGAGCTGTTTTTT. V and J are TRBV5-1 and TRBJ2-2; D unresolved. Germline loops: CDR1 SGHRS, CDR2 YFSETQ. The CDR3 totals 16 residues. V was trimmed by 0 bases and J by 5 bases, leaving 14 bases between them. The variable domain in full, completed from reference TRBV5-1 and TRBJ2-2, reads KAGVTQTPRYLIKTRGQQVTLSCSPISGHRSVSWYQQTPGQGLQFLFEYFSETQRNKGNFPGRFSGRQFSNSRSEMNVSTLELGDSALYLCASSLDGSGLTGELFFGEGSRLTVL.

The J gene is TRBJ1-2, the V gene TRBV2; 8 bases are shared with TRBD1. CDR1 is SNHLY and CDR2 is FYNNEI in the germline V gene. V lost 3 bases, J lost 6 bases, and 6 bases stayed unmatched. The CDR3 has 14 amino acids. CDR3 in amino acids: CASSDDRGFHGYTF. CDR3 sequence (DNA): TGTGCCAGCAGTGACGACAGGGGCTTTCATGGCTACACCTTC.

The rearrangement uses TRBV5-1 and TRBJ2-7; a weak D match, TRBD1 (5 bases). V was cut by 0 bases and J by 3 bases, with 16 bases left in between. Looked up from germline, CDR1 is SGHRS and CDR2 is YFSETQ. The CDR3 totals 16 residues. Here the CDR3 DNA reads TGCGCCAGCAGCTTGGCTGAGACAGCGAGGCTCTACGAGCAGTACTTC. Residues: CASSLAETARLYEQYF.

The CDR3 region has the DNA TGTGCCAGCAGTCCCGGAGAAGCTTTCTTT. Its protein product is CASSPGEAFF. The chain is built from TRBV7-9 and TRBJ1-1; no clear D. CDR1 is SEHNR, CDR2 FQNEAQ, per germline (reference sequence). V lost 6 bases and J lost 8, with 7 bases in between. This CDR3 comprises 10 residues.